The 9 T cell receptor beta chains below come from one sample, sequenced in a study of T cell responses to AZD1222 COVID-19 vaccine. Clones were read by immunoSEQ multiplex PCR, and TCRdb kept only the in-frame ones, dropping some. Among roughly 56,000 clones listed, 80% to 90% were seen once. The source was peripheral blood, collected on day 0 of AZD1222 vaccination. Receptors were obtained from an adult in good health.

The sample holds a few counts of this clone. The chain couples TRBV5-1 to TRBJ2-5, with D maybe TRBD1 (5 bases). In germline, CDR1 is SGHRS, CDR2 YFSETQ. V lost 1 base and J 2 bases, leaving 12 bases between the germline ends. The CDR3 sequence is 15 residues long. In nucleotides, the CDR3 is TGCGCCAGCAGCTTGTCCGGCAGGGAACAAGAGACCCAGTACTTC. It translates to CASSLSGREQETQYF. Full variable domain (rest looked up from reference TRBV5-1 and TRBJ2-5): KAGVTQTPRYLIKTRGQQVTLSCSPISGHRSVSWYQQTPGQGLQFLFEYFSETQRNKGNFPGRFSGRQFSNSRSEMNVSTLELGDSALYLCASSLSGREQETQYFGPGTRLLVL.

The chain has TRBV7-9 and TRBJ2-1; D is unclear. Germline-derived CDR1 and CDR2 are SEHNR and FQNEAQ (reference sequence). Trimming took off 4 bases at V and 0 bases at J, with 4 bases between the two ends. The CDR3 runs 13 residues. CDR3 protein: CASSWGSYNEQFF. As DNA, the CDR3 is TGTGCCAGCAGCTGGGGCTCCTACAATGAGCAGTTCTTC.

The chain uses TRBV3-1 (or the pseudogene TRBV3-2) and TRBJ2-7, with a weak D call TRBD2 (5 bases). The germline V gene has CDR1 LGHDT and CDR2 YNNKEL (reference sequence). The ends were cut back, 0 bases at V and 3 bases at J, with 9 bases in the middle. This CDR3 spans 14 amino acids. The DNA for the CDR3 is TGTGCCAGCAGCCAAGATCCGGGGTACTACGAGCAGTACTTC. It yields the protein CASSQDPGYYEQYF.

This chain links TRBV27 with TRBJ1-1, with D possibly being TRBD1 (6 bases). V was clipped by 2 bases and J by 3 bases, with 13 bases between them. CDR3 length: 15 amino acids. From germline, CDR1 is MNHEY and CDR2 SMNVEV (reference sequence). In DNA, the CDR3 is TGTGCCAGCAGTTTAAGGTCGAGGGGGGACACTGAAGCTTTCTTT. It codes for CASSLRSRGDTEAFF.

This chain joins TRBV24-1 and TRBJ2-3, with 15 bases identical to TRBD2. This CDR3 contains 18 residues. V was pared by 1 base and J by 7 bases, with 8 bases of the junction left unmatched. CDR1 and CDR2 (germline): KGHDR, SFDVKD. CDR3 amino acids: CATSDLPRTSGGAYTQYF. CDR3 in DNA: TGTGCCACCAGTGATTTACCGAGGACTAGCGGGGGGGCTTATACGCAGTATTTT.

V and J are TRBV28 and TRBJ2-7, with 10 bases lining up with TRBD2. V dropped 5 bases and J dropped 2; count of bases not matched to a gene: 6. Per germline, CDR1 MDHEN and CDR2 SYDVKM. The CDR3 is 15 residues long. CDR3 DNA: TGTGCCAGCAGTCCGGGACTAGCGCCGACCTACGAGCAGTACTTC. The encoded protein is CASSPGLAPTYEQYF.

This clone came up a few times. The V gene is TRBV6-5, the J gene TRBJ2-3; D perhaps matches TRBD2 (7 bases). CDR1 is MNHEY and CDR2 is SVGAGI in the germline V gene. This CDR3 spans 15 amino acids. V lost 3 bases and J lost 4, with 14 bases in between. The CDR3 nucleotides are TGTGCCAGCAGTTATAACGGGGGGCGACCAGATACGCAGTATTTT. This encodes CASSYNGGRPDTQYF.

The genes are TRBV7-9 and TRBJ1-1, with TRBD1 identical over 8 bases. The CDR3 spans 14 residues. V shed 0 bases and J 6 bases; nucleotides not matched to a gene: 3. Germline CDR1 and CDR2: SEHNR and FQNEAQ (reference sequence). CDR3 sequence reads: CASSLAPQGAEAFF. The CDR3 DNA reads TGTGCCAGCAGCTTAGCGCCACAGGGGGCTGAAGCTTTCTTT.

The gene calls are TRBV14 and TRBJ2-2, with unresolved D. This CDR3 contains 12 residues. V was pared by 4 bases and J by 6 bases, with 6 bases between. Germline V lookup: CDR1 SGHDN, CDR2 FVKESK. CDR3 coding DNA: TGTGCCAGCAGCCCCCTTCCCGGGGAGCTGTTTTTT. Translated: CASSPLPGELFF.